The clone carrying this T cell receptor (beta chain) was recorded many times. Its target is unknown. Relying on iRepertoire HTBI primers and Arm-PCR of CDR3 regions, the team built TCR beta libraries. TCRdb redid the calling of the multiplex PCR reads with MiXCR, one entry per CDR3 protein. The table records about 460,000 distinct CDR3 sequences, less than 15% of them present only once. The entry originates in a study of regulatory T cells in long-lasting Graves disease. Study-wide points: Among samples with persistent disease, TRBV28, TRBJ1-2 and TRBJ2-5 were favored.

The time point was: newly diagnosed GD, antithyroid drugs for less than 3 months. The TCR library was prepared using RNA isolated from PBMCs. Peripheral blood, 7.5 to 9.5 milliliters per patient, was collected in EDTA tubes. The CDR3 runs 13 residues. CDR1 and CDR2 from the germline V gene are LGHDT and YNNKEL (reference sequence). V dropped 4 bases and J dropped 4; count of bases not matched to a gene: 0. These same records also appear under a second study, on T cells in Graves' hyperthyroidism and ophthalmopathy. That report notes: A median around 6.4 months before onset, the model predicted ophthalmopathy.

The chain combines TRBV3-1 with TRBJ2-2; TRBD2 aligns across 7 bases. The clonotype comes from a woman aged 45-59 years with Graves disease. The sample in question was peripheral blood mononuclear cells (PBMCs), obtained at new diagnosis, from a patient treated with antithyroid drugs. The CDR3 region has the DNA TGTGCCAGCAGCCGGGGGGGCACCGGGGAGCTGTTTTTT. It specifies CASSRGGTGELFF.